This T cell receptor beta chain is from a study of shared clonotypes between healthy human individuals. Germline values: CDR1 SGDLS, CDR2 YYNGEE. CDR3 length equals 12 residues. Trimming removed 6 bases at V and 5 bases at J, with 9 bases between. With regard to this clone: The antigen remains undetermined.

Study results and caveats: Naive CD4 clonotype sharing across a few donors was approximately 5%.

In the original analysis: Junction-only sequences without quality scores came from ImmunoSEQ, so filtering differed. The protocol was immunoSEQ multiplex PCR, while the TCRdb copy is restricted to in-frame clones and leaves out a portion. V, J and clone size were drawn from that table, and D and trimming were deduced from the DNA. In the table there are more than 2 million clones, approximately 94% of which are singletons. Naive CD8 cells, CD45RO-negative and positively selected for CCR7, excluded terminally differentiated effector memory CD45RA+ cells. The sequenced sample was naive CD8+ T cells sorted from blood. The sequence was obtained from a man aged 18 to 30 in good health. V gene TRBV9 combines with J gene TRBJ2-1; D is unresolved. This CDR3 reads CASNRVNNEQFF. The CDR3 DNA sequence: TGTGCCAGCAATAGAGTAAACAATGAGCAGTTCTTC.